These 4 T cell receptor beta chains came from one sample sequenced in a study of blood T cell repertoires in COVID-19. The repertoire was sequenced with immunoSEQ multiplex PCR; TCRdb's copy has only in-frame clones and lacks some. This sample has roughly 81,000 clones; about 85% occur once, and the top ten carry 2.5% to 3.5%. The sample consisted of peripheral blood. The receptor set was obtained from a woman of 80 years or more with COVID-19, enrolled during active disease.

Turning to this clone: Germline is not matched at one junction end, which may reflect a read error. This chain links TRBV20-1 with TRBJ1-2; a weak D match, TRBD1 (5 bases). The CDR3 sequence is 11 residues long. CDR1 is DFQATT, CDR2 SNEGSKA, per germline (reference sequence). CDR3 protein: CSARGSGDGDF. DNA for the CDR3: TGCAGTGCTAGAGGAAGCGGGGACGGTGACTTC.

The V and J genes are TRBV10-3 and TRBJ2-1; D possibly corresponds to TRBD1 (5 bases). The CDR3 has 14 residues. Germline lookup yields CDR1 ENHRY and CDR2 SYGVKD. V was shortened by 5 bases and J by 0 bases, with 8 bases between the two germline ends. CDR3 DNA sequence: TGTGCCATCAGTCAGGGTGTCTCCTACAATGAGCAGTTCTTC. Protein: CAISQGVSYNEQFF.

V is TRBV3-1 (or the pseudogene TRBV3-2) and J is TRBJ2-7; the match to TRBD2 covers 10 bases. The trim removed 3 bases at V and 8 bases at J, leaving 10 bases unmatched. The CDR3 covers 15 residues. Germline V gives CDR1 LGHDT, CDR2 YNNKEL (reference sequence). In nucleotides, the CDR3 is TGTGCCAGCAGCCAGAGGCTAGCGGGAGTAGAAAAGCAGTACTTC. Residues: CASSQRLAGVEKQYF.

V usage is TRBV19 and J usage is TRBJ1-5; 7 bases agree with TRBD1. The trim removed 2 bases at V and 2 bases at J, leaving 6 bases unmatched. Germline V gene sequence: CDR1 LNHDA, CDR2 SQIVND (reference sequence). This CDR3 is 16 amino acids long. The CDR3 region has the DNA TGTGCCAGTAGTATACCGACAGGGTTCGGCAATCAGCCCCAGCATTTT. This gives the protein CASSIPTGFGNQPQHF.